This T cell receptor (beta chain) stems from a study of shared clonotypes between healthy human individuals. Study overall: A couple of women and three men aged 18 to 49 made up the donors.

About this clone itself: Its antigen is undetermined.

An even split of each subset's genomic DNA across several immunoSEQ plates was performed. Measured with immunoSEQ multiplex PCR; TCRdb has only the in-frame clones, and not every one. This sample carries about 2.4 million clones, approximately 94% of them seen once, and the ten largest clones take about 0.39%. CDR1 and CDR2 from the germline V gene are SNHLY and FYNNEI. Trimming removed 6 bases from V and 3 bases from J, with 11 bases in between. The CDR3 length is 13 residues. General study findings and limits: Across four donors, naive CD4 shared around 5.1%, naive CD8 more than 3%, memory CD4 over 2%, memory CD8 0.4% to 0.5%. Relative to clonotypes present in all four donors, those not shared had lower generation probabilities.

The chain links TRBV2 to TRBJ1-1, with D possibly matching TRBD1 (5 bases). This receptor was identified in a young man in good health. Some clones in this sample may be carry-over from other donors' samples. Sequenced sample: naive CD4+ T cells from PBMCs. Subset specified: CD45RA+ positively selected. CDR3 nucleotides: TGTGCCAGCAGGACAGAAATACACACTGAAGCTTTCTTT. Translation gives CASRTEIHTEAFF.